A selection of T cell receptor beta chains follows, all from one sample in a study of human T cells and chemical hapten exposure. TCRdb redid the calling of the RACE reads with MiXCR, one entry per CDR3 protein. The data contain 85,000 to 95,000 distinct CDR3 sequences, about 10% of them seen just once; the ten biggest clones take up roughly 2%. The specimen was whole blood, collected in connection with sensitization to the hapten diphenylcyclopropenone (DPC). These TCRs come from a man in his forties with alopecia areata. Some clones in this sample may be carry-over from other donors' samples. The CDR3 runs from the conserved cysteine through the conserved F or W. Each record gives: V gene, D gene, clone size, J gene, CDR3 DNA, CDR3 protein. The D gene is left open where the match is weak. The listing skips clone size in some rows; elsewhere it reads once, few, many or a size class.

v_gene: TRBV7-6
d_gene: TRBD1
abundance: few
j_gene: TRBJ1-1
CDR3nt: TGTGCCAGCAGCCCGCAATCCGGGACAGGGACTGAAGCTTTCTTT
CDR3aa: CASSPQSGTGTEAFF

v_gene: TRBV5-1
d_gene: TRBD2
abundance: many
j_gene: TRBJ2-6
CDR3nt: TGCGCCAGCAGCCCGGACGGGGGGGCTGGGGCCAACGTCCTGACTTTC
CDR3aa: CASSPDGGAGANVLTF

v_gene: TRBV5-4
d_gene: NA
abundance: few
j_gene: TRBJ2-3
CDR3nt: TGTGCCAGCAGTCGGGCAGGGTCGTTCGACCCAGATACGCAGTATTTT
CDR3aa: CASSRAGSFDPDTQYF

v_gene: TRBV20-1
d_gene: NA
abundance: NA
j_gene: TRBJ2-7
CDR3nt: TGCAGTGCTAGAGATTTGTCGAGTCAAATCCTTTACGAGCAGTACTTC
CDR3aa: CSARDLSSQILYEQYF

v_gene: TRBV12-3/TRBV12-4
d_gene: NA
abundance: few
j_gene: TRBJ1-5
CDR3nt: TGTGCCAGCAGTCCAGCAAGTAGCAATCAGCCCCAGCATTTT
CDR3aa: CASSPASSNQPQHF

v_gene: TRBV28
d_gene: NA
abundance: few
j_gene: TRBJ2-1
CDR3nt: TGTGCCAGCATCTCTATCGGGGGCGCAGACTCCTACAATGAGCAGTTCTTC
CDR3aa: CASISIGGADSYNEQFF

v_gene: TRBV30
d_gene: TRBD1
abundance: NA
j_gene: TRBJ1-5
CDR3nt: TGTGCCTGGAGTGTCGGACAGGGCAATCAGCCCCAGCATTTT
CDR3aa: CAWSVGQGNQPQHF

v_gene: TRBV24-1
d_gene: NA
abundance: many
j_gene: TRBJ2-4
CDR3nt: TGTGCCACCAGTGACCGCCCTGGCATTCAGTACTTC
CDR3aa: CATSDRPGIQYF

v_gene: TRBV19
d_gene: NA
abundance: many
j_gene: TRBJ2-5
CDR3nt: TGTGCCAGTAGTACCCCGGGTCCATGGGAGACCCAGTACTTC
CDR3aa: CASSTPGPWETQYF

v_gene: TRBV6-6
d_gene: NA
abundance: few
j_gene: TRBJ1-1
CDR3nt: TGTGCCAGCAGTTACTCGAGAGGGTTAGGGGAGAGGAACACTGAAGCTTTCTTT
CDR3aa: CASSYSRGLGERNTEAFF

v_gene: TRBV4-1
d_gene: TRBD1
abundance: NA
j_gene: TRBJ1-3
CDR3nt: TGCGCCAGCAGCCATCCGGGACAGCTCTCTGGAAACACCATATATTTT
CDR3aa: CASSHPGQLSGNTIYF

v_gene: TRBV29-1
d_gene: NA
abundance: many
j_gene: TRBJ2-3
CDR3nt: TGCAGCGTTTTAAGGTTCGGCGGTACAGATACGCAGTATTTT
CDR3aa: CSVLRFGGTDTQYF